These 8 T cell receptor beta chains were all obtained from the same sample, sequenced in a study of blood T cell repertoires in COVID-19. Some clones are missing from TCRdb's copy, which holds only in-frame ones; the method was immunoSEQ multiplex PCR. The repertoire holds roughly 64,000 clones, with 80% to 90% as singletons. Sequencing was done on a sample of peripheral blood. These receptors all stem from a man over 45 with active COVID-19.

This rearrangement joins TRBV27 to TRBJ1-5; D unclear. V lost 6 bases and J 1 base, leaving 13 bases between the germline ends. This CDR3 is 15 amino acids long. Germline-derived CDR1 and CDR2 are MNHEY and SMNVEV (reference sequence). CDR3: CASRLGWSSNQPQHF. The CDR3 DNA is TGTGCCAGCAGACTCGGATGGAGCAGCAATCAGCCCCAGCATTTT.

The genes are TRBV7-9 and TRBJ2-2; maybe TRBD1 (6 bases). The CDR3 is 19 amino acids. Trimming took 2 bases from V and 0 from J, leaving 19 bases between them. Looked up from germline, CDR1 is SEHNR and CDR2 is FQNEAQ (reference sequence). The CDR3 DNA reads as TGTGCCAGCAGCTTACGCACACAGGGAAGGGACGCGAACACCGGGGAGCTGTTTTTT. Amino acids: CASSLRTQGRDANTGELFF.

The gene calls are TRBV6-1 and TRBJ1-4; maybe TRBD1 (5 bases). The V gene lost 2 bases and the J gene lost 7 bases, with 20 bases spanning the gap. The CDR3 length is 17 residues. Germline V gene sequence: CDR1 MNHNS, CDR2 SASEGT. CDR3 sequence: CASSENPQRGEGEKLFF. The CDR3 nucleotides read TGTGCCAGCAGTGAAAACCCTCAAAGAGGGGAGGGTGAAAAACTGTTTTTT.

This chain joins TRBV19 and TRBJ2-1, with 13 positions matching TRBD2. This CDR3 region has 16 residues. Looked up from germline, CDR1 is LNHDA and CDR2 is SQIVND (reference sequence). V was pared by 4 bases and J by 6 bases, with 6 bases of the junction left unmatched. CDR3 protein: CASSTLLAGGPNEQFF. The CDR3 region has the DNA TGTGCCAGTAGTACCTTACTAGCGGGGGGGCCCAATGAGCAGTTCTTC.

The chain employs TRBV18 and TRBJ2-1, with 10 bases aligning to TRBD2. The CDR3 sequence is 15 residues long. V was pared by 3 bases and J by 4 bases, with 3 bases of the junction left unmatched. Germline assignment: CDR1 KGHSH and CDR2 LQKENI. The CDR3 bases are TGTGCCAGCTCACCGAGGACTAGCGGTTACAATGAGCAGTTCTTC. Translated: CASSPRTSGYNEQFF.

This clone has more than one count but fewer than ten. V and J are TRBV5-1 and TRBJ1-6; no definite D call. CDR1 and CDR2 (germline): SGHRS, YFSETQ. CDR3 length: 13 amino acids. V gave up 0 bases and J gave up 14 bases, with 12 bases separating them. CDR3 nucleotide sequence: TGCGCCAGCAGCTTGGAGGACGGACTCACCCTCCACTTT. It is translated as CASSLEDGLTLHF.

This chain uses TRBV7-2 with TRBJ2-1, with D possibly TRBD1 on 6 matching bases. Trimming cost V 3 bases and J 2 bases, with 8 bases left between them. CDR1 and CDR2 (germline): SGHTA, FQGNSA. The CDR3 is 14 residues long. As DNA, the CDR3 is TGTGCCAGCAGCTTCCCAGGGGCCTACAATGAGCAGTTCTTC. Its protein is CASSFPGAYNEQFF. Looking up the rest from reference TRBV7-2 and TRBJ2-1 gives the full variable domain: GAGVSQSPSNKVTEKGKDVELRCDPISGHTALYWYRQSLGQGLEFLIYFQGNSAPDKSGLPSDRFSAERTGGSVSTLTIQRTQQEDSAVYLCASSFPGAYNEQFFGPGTRLTVL.

The V and J genes are TRBV7-9 and TRBJ1-5; 9 bases line up with TRBD1. The CDR3 covers 16 residues. J gave up 4 bases and V 3 bases, and 7 bases lay outside the gene matches. Looked up from germline, CDR1 is SEHNR and CDR2 is FQNEAQ (reference sequence). The CDR3 loop reads CASSLGTGSLNQPQHF. CDR3 bases: TGTGCCAGCAGCTTGGGGACAGGGAGCTTGAATCAGCCCCAGCATTTT.